A single sample is the source of the 26 T cell receptor beta chains below, sequenced in a study of vaccination effects on CD4 cells after COVID-19. Profiling relied on immunoSEQ multiplex PCR, and the TCRdb table lists in-frame clones only, not all of them. There are about 22,000 clones in the sample; roughly 73% occur only once, and 12% lies in the top ten. The ViraFEST assay expanded antigen-specific CD4+ T cells with viral peptide pools before sequencing. The culture ran for less than 12 days, and then CD4+ T cells were isolated. The antigens of these receptors remain unknown. The sequences come from CD4+ T cells from PBMCs cultured with HCoV-229E spike peptides, collected before COVID-19 vaccination. The receptors here all came from a human donor who received a COVID-19 vaccine.

This chain uses TRBV4-2 with TRBJ2-5, with D maybe TRBD2 (6 bases). Between the trimmed V and J ends, which lost 1 base and 5 bases, there was a span of 8 bases. The CDR3 totals 13 residues. Germline values: CDR1 LGHNA, CDR2 YNFKEQ. Here the CDR3 DNA reads TGTGCCAGCAGCCAAGGGGCGGGGGAGACCCAGTACTTC. This encodes CASSQGAGETQYF.

This chain joins TRBV18 and TRBJ1-2; tentative D call: TRBD1 (6 bases). V lost 6 bases and J 3 bases, leaving 14 bases between the germline ends. The CDR3 runs 14 residues. Per the germline V gene, CDR1 is KGHSH and CDR2 is LQKENI. CDR3 loop: CASSGGQGYYGYTF. DNA of the CDR3: TGTGCCAGCTCTGGCGGTCAGGGGTACTATGGCTACACCTTC.

V is TRBV7-8 and J is TRBJ1-2; D is perhaps TRBD1 (5 bases). Trimming took off 1 base at V and 4 bases at J, with 10 bases between the two ends. Per germline, CDR1 SGHVS and CDR2 FQNEAQ. The length of the CDR3 is 14 residues. The CDR3 spells CASSLGLGGYGYTF. In nucleotides, the CDR3 is TGTGCCAGCAGCTTAGGGTTGGGGGGCTATGGCTACACCTTC.

The V and J genes are TRBV5-1 and TRBJ2-7; 9 bases are shared with TRBD1. Germline V gene data show CDR1 as SGHRS and CDR2 as YFSETQ. The CDR3 extends over 14 amino acids. The ends lost 4 bases at V and 4 bases at J; junction bases unmatched: 6. The CDR3 protein is CASSVGQGGYEQYF. CDR3 nucleotides: TGCGCCAGCAGCGTGGGACAGGGAGGATACGAGCAGTACTTC. Looking up the rest from reference TRBV5-1 and TRBJ2-7 gives the full variable domain: KAGVTQTPRYLIKTRGQQVTLSCSPISGHRSVSWYQQTPGQGLQFLFEYFSETQRNKGNFPGRFSGRQFSNSRSEMNVSTLELGDSALYLCASSVGQGGYEQYFGPGTRLTVT.

This rearrangement joins TRBV29-1 to TRBJ2-5; a weak D match, TRBD2 (6 bases). Germline CDR1 reads SQVTM; CDR2 reads ANQGSEA. The CDR3 covers 14 residues. V lost 3 bases, J lost 8 bases, and 19 bases lay in between. This chain's CDR3 is CSVEEGGGLGTQYF. The CDR3 DNA follows: TGCAGCGTTGAGGAGGGCGGAGGGCTGGGAACCCAGTACTTC.

This clone was seen only a few times. The J gene is TRBJ2-1, the V gene TRBV11-3; D is possibly TRBD2 (5 bases). Looked up from germline, CDR1 is SGHNT and CDR2 is YENEEA. The CDR3 is made up of 15 amino acids. Trimming shortened V by 5 bases and J by 2 bases, and 13 bases separated the two germline ends. DNA of the CDR3: TGTGCCAGCAGCGAACGGGGTTTGCCCTACAATGAGCAGTTCTTC. Its protein is CASSERGLPYNEQFF.

This clone was observed once. This chain uses TRBV7-2 with TRBJ1-5, with D unresolved. This CDR3 has 14 residues. V lost 0 bases, J lost 9 bases, and 12 bases lay in between. Germline V gene data show CDR1 as SGHTA and CDR2 as FQGNSA. The CDR3 DNA reads TGTGCCAGCAGCTTAGCGGAGGGTACGAGGCCCCAGCATTTT. Translated: CASSLAEGTRPQHF.

V is TRBV2 and J is TRBJ2-5; D not resolved. Trimming left V 6 bases short and J 3 bases short, with 5 bases between. The CDR3 covers 11 residues. Germline values: CDR1 SNHLY, CDR2 FYNNEI. CDR3 DNA: TGTGCCAGCAGCACAGAAGAGACCCAGTACTTC. Protein product: CASSTEETQYF.

This clone was recorded a few times. The chain links TRBV9 to TRBJ1-6; TRBD1 is a possible D gene (6 bases). Germline assignment: CDR1 SGDLS and CDR2 YYNGEE. Trimming pared 3 bases from V and 5 bases from J, leaving 12 bases between. This CDR3 is 15 amino acids long. The CDR3 DNA sequence: TGTGCCAGCAGCGCACCTCAGGGGAATAATTCACCCCTCCACTTT. Translation gives CASSAPQGNNSPLHF.

CDR3 nucleotide sequence: TGTGCCAGCAGCTTACCGACCCTAGCGGGGGCCTTACCAGATACGCAGTATTTT. Translating gives CASSLPTLAGALPDTQYF. This chain connects TRBV7-6 to TRBJ2-3, with TRBD2 matching 10 bases. CDR1 SGHVS and CDR2 FNYEAQ come from the germline V gene. CDR3 length equals 18 residues. The J segment lost 4 bases and the V segment lost 2 bases, leaving 12 bases of the junction unmatched.

The V call is TRBV10-1, the J call TRBJ2-1; the D call may be TRBD1 or TRBD2 (6 bases each). The CDR3 length is 14 residues. Deletions cut 3 bases from V and 2 bases from J, with 8 bases between. Germline values: CDR1 WNHNN, CDR2 SYGVQD (reference sequence). This chain's CDR3 is CASSDGGAYNEQFF. CDR3 bases: TGCGCCAGCAGTGACGGGGGCGCCTACAATGAGCAGTTCTTC.

The sample holds one count of this clone. V is TRBV12-3 or TRBV12-4 and J is TRBJ2-7; a weak D match, TRBD2 (5 bases). Trimming pared 7 bases from V and 1 base from J, leaving 11 bases between. This CDR3 comprises 13 residues. In DNA form, the CDR3 reads TGTGCCAGCACCCAGGCGGGTTCCTACGAGCAGTACTTC. This codes for CASTQAGSYEQYF.

The V gene is TRBV11-3, the J gene TRBJ2-3; TRBD1 aligns across 11 bases. CDR1 and CDR2 (germline): SGHNT, YENEEA. With 2 bases clipped from V and 2 bases from J, the junction kept 3 bases outside the gene matches. This CDR3 is 16 amino acids long. This chain's CDR3 is CASSLTGQGVTDTQYF. In DNA, the CDR3 is TGTGCCAGCAGCTTAACGGGACAGGGGGTCACAGATACGCAGTATTTT. Based on the CDR3 plus reference TRBV11-3 and TRBJ2-3, the full variable domain is EAGVVQSPRYKIIEKKQPVAFWCNPISGHNTLYWYLQNLGQGPELLIRYENEEAVDDSQLPKDRFSAERLKGVDSTLKIQPAELGDSAVYLCASSLTGQGVTDTQYFGPGTRLTVL.

This clone was picked up a small number of times. V is TRBV10-3 and J is TRBJ2-1; D possibly corresponds to TRBD2 (6 bases). V was trimmed by 0 bases and J by 4 bases, leaving 13 bases between them. In germline, CDR1 is ENHRY, CDR2 SYGVKD. The CDR3 consists of 16 residues. The CDR3 sequence is CAISESNGGAYNEQFF. The DNA of the CDR3 is TGTGCCATCAGTGAGTCGAATGGAGGGGCGTACAATGAGCAGTTCTTC.

J is TRBJ2-1 and V is TRBV29-1, with D uncertain. This CDR3 comprises 13 residues. Germline V gives CDR1 SQVTM, CDR2 ANQGSEA. V was clipped by 8 bases and J by 0 bases, with 11 bases between them. The CDR3 DNA follows: TGCAGCCTGTCGGACCTCTCCTACAATGAGCAGTTCTTC. Translation: CSLSDLSYNEQFF.

J is TRBJ2-1 and V is TRBV5-1; TRBD2 aligns across 7 bases. The J segment lost 6 bases and the V segment lost 7 bases, leaving 10 bases of the junction unmatched. This CDR3 has 14 amino acids. Germline V gene data show CDR1 as SGHRS and CDR2 as YFSETQ. The CDR3 region has the DNA TGCGCCAGCGAACCCAGCGGGGTGAGCAATGAGCAGTTCTTC. Protein: CASEPSGVSNEQFF.

The chain uses TRBV5-4 and TRBJ1-4, with no clear D. This CDR3 is 14 amino acids long. Germline CDR1 and CDR2: SGHNT and YYREEE (reference sequence). V lost 6 bases and J 8 bases, leaving 17 bases between the germline ends. For the CDR3, the DNA is TGTGCCAGCACCCTGGGTGGGCTAGAGGAAAAACTGTTTTTT. Protein: CASTLGGLEEKLFF.

This clone appeared a few times. The chain uses TRBV27 and TRBJ1-2; TRBD1 aligns across 7 bases. This CDR3 has 13 residues. Germline assignment: CDR1 MNHEY and CDR2 SMNVEV (reference sequence). J was trimmed by 8 bases and V by 6 bases; bases with no gene match: 9. The CDR3 loop is CASSDQRGRGYTF. The CDR3 DNA reads as TGTGCCAGCAGCGACCAGAGGGGGCGAGGCTACACCTTC.

This rearrangement joins TRBV5-1 to TRBJ2-7; 10 positions agree with TRBD2. Trimming cost V 5 bases and J 2 bases; bases outside gene matches: 4. The CDR3 runs to 14 residues. The germline V gene encodes CDR1 SGHRS and CDR2 YFSETQ. Here the CDR3 DNA reads TGCGCCAGCAGAACTAGCGGGGCTGCCTACGAGCAGTACTTC. This sequence encodes CASRTSGAAYEQYF.

The chain links TRBV29-1 to TRBJ2-7; 9 positions agree with TRBD1. V was pared by 6 bases and J by 6 bases, with 9 bases of the junction left unmatched. This CDR3 has 13 residues. Germline CDR1 SQVTM, CDR2 ANQGSEA. CDR3 sequence reads: CSVNTGTGTEQYF. DNA for the CDR3: TGCAGCGTAAATACCGGGACAGGGACCGAGCAGTACTTC.

This chain links TRBV30 with TRBJ1-2; D uncertain. Trimming stripped 3 bases from V and 13 bases from J, with 15 bases between. CDR1 and CDR2 from the germline V gene are GTSNPN and SVGIG (reference sequence). The CDR3 loop spans 11 amino acids. As DNA, the CDR3 is TGTGCCTGGAGCGACCTTCGACCAGGCACCTTC. The encoded protein is CAWSDLRPGTF.

The chain employs TRBV28 and TRBJ2-5; D possibly corresponds to TRBD2 (6 bases). Germline V gene sequence: CDR1 MDHEN, CDR2 SYDVKM. V was shortened by 6 bases and J by 2 bases, with 13 bases between the two germline ends. The CDR3 spans 14 residues. CDR3: CASRTTGVQETQYF. DNA of the CDR3: TGTGCCAGCAGAACCACGGGGGTTCAAGAGACCCAGTACTTC.

The chain joins TRBV7-9 to TRBJ2-2; D may match TRBD1 or TRBD2 (5 bases each). The CDR3 totals 18 residues. V was shortened by 4 bases and J by 0 bases, with 18 bases between the two germline ends. The V gene's germline CDR1 is SEHNR and CDR2 FQNEAQ (reference sequence). In DNA, the CDR3 is TGTGCCAGCAGCTCTAGGGGTGGGACGTTTGCGAACACCGGGGAGCTGTTTTTT. Protein: CASSSRGGTFANTGELFF.

The chain recombines TRBV14 with TRBJ2-1, with D tentatively TRBD2 (6 bases). The CDR3 spans 16 residues. Trimming shortened V by 1 base and J by 5 bases, and 15 bases separated the two germline ends. Germline loops: CDR1 SGHDN, CDR2 FVKESK. CDR3 region: CASSQGAGRVDNEQFF. Here the CDR3 DNA reads TGTGCCAGCAGCCAAGGTGCCGGGAGAGTTGACAATGAGCAGTTCTTC.

Only one count was recorded for this clone. The rearrangement links TRBV4-1 to TRBJ2-7; no definite D call. The CDR3 is 11 residues long. Per germline, CDR1 MGHRA and CDR2 YSYEKL. V lost 2 bases and J 7 bases, leaving 6 bases between the germline ends. This chain's CDR3 is CASSQFEEQYF. The CDR3 DNA sequence: TGCGCCAGCAGCCAATTTGAAGAGCAGTACTTC.

The rearrangement joins TRBV6-5 to TRBJ1-2, with D maybe TRBD1 (6 bases). This CDR3 has 14 amino acids. CDR1 MNHEY and CDR2 SVGAGI come from the germline V gene. The V end lost 4 bases, the J end lost 4 bases, and 13 bases lay between the germline ends. Here the CDR3 reads CASSSLQGLYGYTF. CDR3 in DNA: TGTGCCAGCAGTTCCTTACAGGGACTCTATGGCTACACCTTC.